The entry below gives a single TCR beta chain sequence along with its context. The target antigen is unknown. Profiled with immunoSEQ multiplex PCR; TCRdb holds only in-frame clones, not every one. The sample consists of 2 million to 2.5 million clones, 85% to 95% of them appearing once. This specimen belongs to a study of shared clonotypes between healthy human individuals. Regarding the study as a whole: Clonotype sharing across a few donors was observed for 4% to 5.5% of naive CD4 clonotypes.

Germline-derived CDR1 and CDR2 are MNHNY and SVGAGI (reference sequence). Trimming left V 2 bases short and J 5 bases short, with 9 bases between. There are 13 residues in the CDR3. The sequence came from a man aged 18 to 35 in good health. Some clones in this sample may be carry-over from other donors' samples. The sample consisted of naive CD4+ T cells from PBMCs. Documented subset: CD45RA+ positively selected. This sequence joins TRBV6-6 and TRBJ1-1; D gene unclear. CDR3 DNA: TGTGCCAGCAGTTACATGGGTAAAACTGAAGCTTTCTTT. It encodes CASSYMGKTEAFF.